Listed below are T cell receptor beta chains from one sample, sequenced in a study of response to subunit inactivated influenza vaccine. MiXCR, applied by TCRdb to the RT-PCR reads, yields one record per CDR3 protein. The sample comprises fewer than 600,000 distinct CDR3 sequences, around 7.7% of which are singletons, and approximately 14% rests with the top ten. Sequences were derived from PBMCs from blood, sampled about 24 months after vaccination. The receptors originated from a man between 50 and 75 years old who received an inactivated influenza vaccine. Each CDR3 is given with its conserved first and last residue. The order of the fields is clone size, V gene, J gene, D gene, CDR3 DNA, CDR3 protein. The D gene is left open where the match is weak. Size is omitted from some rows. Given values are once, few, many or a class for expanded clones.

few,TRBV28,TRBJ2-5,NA,TGTGCCAGCAGTCCCAATATCCAAGAGACCCAGTACTTC,CASSPNIQETQYF
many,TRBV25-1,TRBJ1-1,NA,TGTGCCAGCAGTGGCCACGGCCTCGCTGAAGCTTTCTTT,CASSGHGLAEAFF
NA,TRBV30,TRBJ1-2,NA,TGTGCCTGGAGTGAACAGCCTAACTATGGCTACACCTTC,CAWSEQPNYGYTF
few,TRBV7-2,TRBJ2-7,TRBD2,TGTGCCAGCAGCTTAGGCGGGCTAGCGGGGCCCTACGAGCAGTACTTC,CASSLGGLAGPYEQYF
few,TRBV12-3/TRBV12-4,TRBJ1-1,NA,TGTGCCAGCAGTTTCGCTTCAGGATGGAGCACTGAAGCTTTCTTT,CASSFASGWSTEAFF
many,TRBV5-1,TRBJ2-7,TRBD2,TGCGCCAGCAGCCCGACTAGCTTCGTTTACGAGCAGTACTTC,CASSPTSFVYEQYF
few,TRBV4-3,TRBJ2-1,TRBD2,TGCGCCAGCAGCCAAGATACAGCCGCGGGGGTTCCAAGCTCCTACAATGAGCAGTTCTTC,CASSQDTAAGVPSSYNEQFF
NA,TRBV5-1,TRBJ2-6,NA,TGCGCCAGCAGCTGGGTCTCCTCTGGGGCCAACGTCCTGACTTTC,CASSWVSSGANVLTF
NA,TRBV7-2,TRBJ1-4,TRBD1,TGTGCCAGCAGCCTCCACAGGGGTTCTAATGAAAAACTGTTTTTT,CASSLHRGSNEKLFF
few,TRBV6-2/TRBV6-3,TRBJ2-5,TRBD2,TGTGCCAGCAGTGTTAGCGGGAACGGTGAGACCCAGTACTTC,CASSVSGNGETQYF
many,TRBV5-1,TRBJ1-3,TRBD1,TGCGCCAGCAGCCCAGGGGGCAACTCTGGAAACACCATATATTTT,CASSPGGNSGNTIYF
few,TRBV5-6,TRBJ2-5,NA,TGTGCCAGCACCTTGGGCGGACTACAGCAAGAGACCCAGTACTTC,CASTLGGLQQETQYF
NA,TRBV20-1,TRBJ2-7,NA,TGCAGTGCTCTGCGGGGATACGAGCAGTACTTC,CSALRGYEQYF
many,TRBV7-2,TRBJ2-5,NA,TGTGCCAGCAGTTTAGGGTGGCAAGAGACCCAGTACTTC,CASSLGWQETQYF
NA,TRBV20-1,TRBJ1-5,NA,TGCAGTGCTACAGGGACAAGCGACAATCAGCCCCAGCATTTT,CSATGTSDNQPQHF
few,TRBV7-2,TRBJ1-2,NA,TGTGCCAGCAGCTTAGTAACGGCCGGCGGAAATGGCTACACCTTC,CASSLVTAGGNGYTF
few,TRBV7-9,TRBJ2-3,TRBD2,TGTGCCAGCAGCGACCTGAGCGGGGGTTATACGCAGTATTTT,CASSDLSGGYTQYF
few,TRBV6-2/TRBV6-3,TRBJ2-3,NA,TGTGCCAGCAGTTACTCCGCGGGTTCATTGGATACGCAGTATTTT,CASSYSAGSLDTQYF
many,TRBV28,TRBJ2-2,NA,TGTGCCACCCGGAGCACCGGGGAGCTGTTTTTT,CATRSTGELFF
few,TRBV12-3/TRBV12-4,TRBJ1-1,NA,TGTGCCAGCAGGCTCGCGGGTACAGGGCGGACTGAAGCTTTCTTT,CASRLAGTGRTEAFF
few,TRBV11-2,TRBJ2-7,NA,TGTGCCAGCAGCATTAAGGGTCCTAGCTCCTACGAGCAGTACTTC,CASSIKGPSSYEQYF
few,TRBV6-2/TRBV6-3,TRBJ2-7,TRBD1,TGTGCCAGCAGCAGAAATCCACAGGGGAACTACGAGCAGTACTTC,CASSRNPQGNYEQYF
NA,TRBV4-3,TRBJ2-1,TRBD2,TGCGCCAGCAGCCAAGGTCTAGCGGGAGGGGTATGGGATGAGCAGTTCTTC,CASSQGLAGGVWDEQFF
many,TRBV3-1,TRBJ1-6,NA,TGTGCCAGCAGCTTCAGGGGAAGTGATTCACCCCTCCACTTT,CASSFRGSDSPLHF
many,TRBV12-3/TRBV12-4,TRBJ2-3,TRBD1,TGTGCCAGCAGTTTCGGACAGGGGGCTACAGATACGCAGTATTTT,CASSFGQGATDTQYF
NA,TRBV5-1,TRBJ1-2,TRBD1,TGCGCCAGCAGCTTACAAGGGGGCGATGGCTACACCTTC,CASSLQGGDGYTF
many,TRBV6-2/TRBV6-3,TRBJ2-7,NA,TGTGCCAGCAGCCCGGACAGTGGATTATACGAGCAGTACTTC,CASSPDSGLYEQYF
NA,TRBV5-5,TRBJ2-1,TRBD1,TGTGCCAGCAGCTCGGCCCCGACAGGGGACAATGAGCAGTTCTTC,CASSSAPTGDNEQFF
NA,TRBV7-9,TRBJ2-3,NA,TGTGCCAGCAGCCCCAGACGGGTTAGCACAGATACGCAGTATTTT,CASSPRRVSTDTQYF
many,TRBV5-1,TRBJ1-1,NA,TGCGCCAGCAGCTTGTGGGGGTCGGGACAGAACACTGAAGCTTTCTTT,CASSLWGSGQNTEAFF
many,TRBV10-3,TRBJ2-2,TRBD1,TGTGCCATCAGTGACCCGGGACAGGTCGCCGGGGAGCTGTTTTTT,CAISDPGQVAGELFF
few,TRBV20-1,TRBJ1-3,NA,TGCAGTGCTAGAGTCGGGGGATCTGGAAACACCATATATTTT,CSARVGGSGNTIYF
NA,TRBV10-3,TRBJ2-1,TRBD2,TGTGCCATCGGGAGCGGGGGGGCCTACAATGAGCAGTTCTTC,CAIGSGGAYNEQFF
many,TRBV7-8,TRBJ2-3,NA,TGTGCCAGCAGCGGGGGTTTAACAGATACGCAGTATTTT,CASSGGLTDTQYF
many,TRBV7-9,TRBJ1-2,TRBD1,TGTGCCAGCGGAGGCCTCGGGACAGGGGTTTACGGCTACACCTTC,CASGGLGTGVYGYTF
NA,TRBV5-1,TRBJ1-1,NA,TGCGCCAGCAGCCGAGGACGGCCGGAGTCGGCTGAAGCTTTCTTT,CASSRGRPESAEAFF
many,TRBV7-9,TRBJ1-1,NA,TGTGCCAGCAGCTCAAGGAACACTGAAGCTTTCTTT,CASSSRNTEAFF
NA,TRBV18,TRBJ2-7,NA,TGTGCCAGCTCATCGGACCGGGGTAAACACTACGAGCAGTACTTC,CASSSDRGKHYEQYF
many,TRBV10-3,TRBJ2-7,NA,TGTGCCATCAGTGAGTCTGGGAGGTCACGCTCCTACGAGCAGTACTTC,CAISESGRSRSYEQYF
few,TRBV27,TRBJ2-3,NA,TGTGCCAGCAGTTTATCAGGCGTATCCGCAGATACGCAGTATTTT,CASSLSGVSADTQYF
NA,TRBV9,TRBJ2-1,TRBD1,TGTGCCAGCAGCTTGACAGGGTGGCTTGGGAATGAGCAGTTCTTC,CASSLTGWLGNEQFF
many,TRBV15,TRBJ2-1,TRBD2,TGTGCCACCAGTAGGGCTAGCGGGACTGAGCAGTTCTTC,CATSRASGTEQFF
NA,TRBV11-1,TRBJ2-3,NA,TGTGCCAGCAGCTCGCCGGACAGTATAGCTAAAGATACGCAGTATTTT,CASSSPDSIAKDTQYF
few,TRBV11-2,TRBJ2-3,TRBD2,TGTGCCAGCAGCTTCACGGGGGGAAGGGCAGATACGCAGTATTTT,CASSFTGGRADTQYF
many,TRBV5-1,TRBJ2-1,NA,TGCGCCAGCAGCTTGGCCTTGTCTACCTCCTACAATGAGCAGTTCTTC,CASSLALSTSYNEQFF
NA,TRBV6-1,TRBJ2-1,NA,TGTGCCAGCAGTGCGTCGGCAGGTTTTGGCTACAATGAGCAGTTCTTC,CASSASAGFGYNEQFF
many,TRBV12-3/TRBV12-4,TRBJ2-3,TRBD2,TGTGCCAGCAGTTTAGCGAGTTGGCGGGAGATAGGTAGCACAGATACGCAGTATTTT,CASSLASWREIGSTDTQYF
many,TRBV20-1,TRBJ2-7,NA,TGCAGTGCTAGAGTGCTAGCGTATTCCTACGAGCAGTACTTC,CSARVLAYSYEQYF
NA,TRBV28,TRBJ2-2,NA,TGTGCCAGCAGTTTAACACGGAGCGTTTTCCCGCGTGCCGGGGAGCTGTTTTTT,CASSLTRSVFPRAGELFF
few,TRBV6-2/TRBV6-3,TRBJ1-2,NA,TGTGCCAGCAGTTACACTTACAGGGTCGGCTACACCTTC,CASSYTYRVGYTF
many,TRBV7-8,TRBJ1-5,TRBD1,TGTGCCAGCAGCTCAGGGACAGTCAATCAGCCCCAGCATTTT,CASSSGTVNQPQHF
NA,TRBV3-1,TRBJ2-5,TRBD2,TGTGCCAGCAGCCAACTGGGACTAGCGGGGCAGGAGACCCAGTACTTC,CASSQLGLAGQETQYF
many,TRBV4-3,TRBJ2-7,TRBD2,TGCGCCAGCAGCCAAGGACTAGCGGGAGCATACGAGCAGTACTTC,CASSQGLAGAYEQYF
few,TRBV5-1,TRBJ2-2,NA,TGCGCCAGCAGCTTATCCCTGGAGTCCGGGGAGCTGTTTTTT,CASSLSLESGELFF
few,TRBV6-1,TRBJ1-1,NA,TGTGCCAGCATACTTCAACGGAACACTGAAGCTTTCTTT,CASILQRNTEAFF
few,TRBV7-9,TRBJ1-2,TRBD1,TGTGCCAGCAGCCCCAAGGGGGCAGGGACCGGCTACACCTTC,CASSPKGAGTGYTF
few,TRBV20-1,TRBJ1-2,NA,TGCAGTGCTAGGCTTACAGAATACTATGGCTACACCTTC,CSARLTEYYGYTF
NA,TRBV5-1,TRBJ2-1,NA,TGCGCCAGCAGCGCCCTTCCGGGGGGCGAGGGTGAGCAGTTCTTC,CASSALPGGEGEQFF
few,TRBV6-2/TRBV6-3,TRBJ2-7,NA,TGTGCCAGCAGTCCCTCGGGACGACTCTACGAGCAGTACTTC,CASSPSGRLYEQYF
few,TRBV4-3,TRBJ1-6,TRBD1,TGCGCCAGCAGCCAAGCCGGGACAGGGGTTTCACCCCTCCACTTT,CASSQAGTGVSPLHF